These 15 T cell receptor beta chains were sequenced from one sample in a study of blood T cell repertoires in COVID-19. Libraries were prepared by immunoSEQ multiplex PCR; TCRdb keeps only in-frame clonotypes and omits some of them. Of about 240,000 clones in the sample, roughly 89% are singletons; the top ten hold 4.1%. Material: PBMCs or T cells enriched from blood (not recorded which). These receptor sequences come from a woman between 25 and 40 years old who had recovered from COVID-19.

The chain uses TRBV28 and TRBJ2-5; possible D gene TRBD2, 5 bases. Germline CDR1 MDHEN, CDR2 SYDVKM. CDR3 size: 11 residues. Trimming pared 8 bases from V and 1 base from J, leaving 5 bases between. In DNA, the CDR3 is TGTGCCAGCCGGGGCCAAGAGACCCAGTACTTC. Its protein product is CASRGQETQYF.

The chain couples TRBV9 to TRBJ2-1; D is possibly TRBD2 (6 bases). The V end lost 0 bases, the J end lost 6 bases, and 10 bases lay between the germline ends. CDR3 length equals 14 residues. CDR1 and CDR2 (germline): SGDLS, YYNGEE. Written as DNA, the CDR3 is TGTGCCAGCAGCGTAGTCGCGGGACTCAATGAGCAGTTCTTC. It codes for CASSVVAGLNEQFF.

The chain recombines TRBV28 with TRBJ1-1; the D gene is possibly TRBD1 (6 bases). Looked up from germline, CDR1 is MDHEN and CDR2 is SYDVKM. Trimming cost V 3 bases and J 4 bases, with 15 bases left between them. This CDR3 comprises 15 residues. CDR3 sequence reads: CASSFYRAGRTEAFF. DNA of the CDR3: TGTGCCAGCAGTTTCTACAGGGCCGGCCGCACTGAAGCTTTCTTT.

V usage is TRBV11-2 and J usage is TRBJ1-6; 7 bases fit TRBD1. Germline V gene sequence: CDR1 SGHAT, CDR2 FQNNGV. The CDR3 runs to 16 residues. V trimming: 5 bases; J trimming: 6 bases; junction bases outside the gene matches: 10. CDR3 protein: CASSIGGGLRNSPLHF. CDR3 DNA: TGTGCCAGCAGCATAGGAGGGGGCTTACGTAATTCACCCCTCCACTTT.

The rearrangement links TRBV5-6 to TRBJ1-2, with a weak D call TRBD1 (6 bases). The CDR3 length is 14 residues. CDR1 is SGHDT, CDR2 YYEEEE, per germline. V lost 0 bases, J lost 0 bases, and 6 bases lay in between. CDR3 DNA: TGTGCCAGCAGCTTGGACAGGGCTAACTATGGCTACACCTTC. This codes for CASSLDRANYGYTF.

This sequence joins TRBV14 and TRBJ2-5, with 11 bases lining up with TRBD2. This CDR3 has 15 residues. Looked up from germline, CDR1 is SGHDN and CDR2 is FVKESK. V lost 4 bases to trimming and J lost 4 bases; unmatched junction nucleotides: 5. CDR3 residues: CASSRLAGRVETQYF. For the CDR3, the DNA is TGTGCCAGCAGCCGACTAGCGGGAAGAGTAGAGACCCAGTACTTC.

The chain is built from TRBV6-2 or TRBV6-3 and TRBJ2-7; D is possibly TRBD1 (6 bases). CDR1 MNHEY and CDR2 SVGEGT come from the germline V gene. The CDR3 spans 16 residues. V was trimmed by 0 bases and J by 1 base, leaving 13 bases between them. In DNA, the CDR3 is TGTGCCAGCAGTTACTCGCCCGGGACAACATCCTACGAGCAGTACTTC. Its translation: CASSYSPGTTSYEQYF.

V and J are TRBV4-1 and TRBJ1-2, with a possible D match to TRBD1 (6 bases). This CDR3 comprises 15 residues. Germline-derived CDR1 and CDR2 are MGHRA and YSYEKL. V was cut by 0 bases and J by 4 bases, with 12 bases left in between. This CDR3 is CASSQDDRLLYGYTF. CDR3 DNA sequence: TGCGCCAGCAGCCAAGATGACAGGTTGCTCTATGGCTACACCTTC.

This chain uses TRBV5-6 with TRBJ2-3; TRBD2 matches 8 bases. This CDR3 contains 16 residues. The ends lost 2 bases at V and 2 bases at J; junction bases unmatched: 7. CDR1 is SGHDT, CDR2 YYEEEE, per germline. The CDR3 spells CASSFVAGRFTDTQYF. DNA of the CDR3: TGTGCCAGCAGCTTTGTAGCGGGACGATTCACAGATACGCAGTATTTT.

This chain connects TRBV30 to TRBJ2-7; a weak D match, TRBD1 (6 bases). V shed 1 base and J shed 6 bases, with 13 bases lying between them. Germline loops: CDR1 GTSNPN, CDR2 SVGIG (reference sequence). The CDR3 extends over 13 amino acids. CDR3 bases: TGTGCCTGGAGTGGTGTCAGGGGTGGCGAGCAGTACTTC. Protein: CAWSGVRGGEQYF.

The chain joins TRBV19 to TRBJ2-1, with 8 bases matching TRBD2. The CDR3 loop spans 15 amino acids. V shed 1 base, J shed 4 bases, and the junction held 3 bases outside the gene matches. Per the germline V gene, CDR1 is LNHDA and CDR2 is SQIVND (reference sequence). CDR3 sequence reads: CASSIAGTRYNEQFF. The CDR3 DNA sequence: TGTGCCAGTAGTATAGCCGGGACTAGGTACAATGAGCAGTTCTTC. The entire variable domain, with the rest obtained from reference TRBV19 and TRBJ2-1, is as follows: DGGITQSPKYLFRKEGQNVTLSCEQNLNHDAMYWYRQDPGQGLRLIYYSQIVNDFQKGDIAEGYSVSREKKESFPLTVTSAQKNPTAFYLCASSIAGTRYNEQFFGPGTRLTVL.

In DNA form, the CDR3 reads TGTGCCAGCAGCCGTTCGGTTGGGGGGACTGAAGCTTTCTTT. Protein product: CASSRSVGGTEAFF. The chain combines TRBV7-3 with TRBJ1-1; D perhaps matches TRBD1 (5 bases). This CDR3 is 14 amino acids long. V lost 5 bases to trimming and J lost 5 bases, with 15 bases between them. Germline lookup yields CDR1 SGHTA and CDR2 FQGTGA.

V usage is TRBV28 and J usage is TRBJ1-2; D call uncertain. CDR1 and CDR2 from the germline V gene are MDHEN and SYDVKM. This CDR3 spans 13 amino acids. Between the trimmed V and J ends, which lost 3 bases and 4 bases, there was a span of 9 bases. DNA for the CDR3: TGTGCCAGCAGTTTCACCGGGTCCTATGGCTACACCTTC. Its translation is CASSFTGSYGYTF.

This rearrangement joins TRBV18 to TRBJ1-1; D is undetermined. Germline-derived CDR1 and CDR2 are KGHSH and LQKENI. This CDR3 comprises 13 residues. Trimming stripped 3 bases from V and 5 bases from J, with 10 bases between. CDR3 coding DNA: TGTGCCAGCTCACCTCAAGCGCAGACTGAAGCTTTCTTT. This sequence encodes CASSPQAQTEAFF.

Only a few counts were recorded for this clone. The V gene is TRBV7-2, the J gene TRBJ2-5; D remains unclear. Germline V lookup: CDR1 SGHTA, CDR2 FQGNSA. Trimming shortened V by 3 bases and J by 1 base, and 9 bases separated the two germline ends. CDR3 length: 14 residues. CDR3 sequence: CASSFIQAQETQYF. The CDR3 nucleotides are TGTGCCAGCAGCTTTATCCAAGCCCAAGAGACCCAGTACTTC.